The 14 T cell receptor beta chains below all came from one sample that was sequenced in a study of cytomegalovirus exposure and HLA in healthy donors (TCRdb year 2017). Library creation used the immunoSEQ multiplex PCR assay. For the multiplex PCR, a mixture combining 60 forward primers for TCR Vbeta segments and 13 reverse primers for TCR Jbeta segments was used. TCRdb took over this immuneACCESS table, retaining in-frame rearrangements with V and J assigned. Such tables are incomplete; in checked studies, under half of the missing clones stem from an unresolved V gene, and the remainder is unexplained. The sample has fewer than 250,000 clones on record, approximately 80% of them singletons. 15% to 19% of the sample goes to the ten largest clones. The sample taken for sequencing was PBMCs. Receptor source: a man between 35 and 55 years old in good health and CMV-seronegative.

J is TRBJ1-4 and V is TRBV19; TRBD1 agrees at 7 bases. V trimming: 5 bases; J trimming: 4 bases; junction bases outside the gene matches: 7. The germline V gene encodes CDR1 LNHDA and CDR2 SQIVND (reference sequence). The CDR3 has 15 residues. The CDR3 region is CASSATGLVNEKLFF. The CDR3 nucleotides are TGTGCCAGTAGTGCGACAGGGCTCGTTAATGAAAAACTGTTTTTT.

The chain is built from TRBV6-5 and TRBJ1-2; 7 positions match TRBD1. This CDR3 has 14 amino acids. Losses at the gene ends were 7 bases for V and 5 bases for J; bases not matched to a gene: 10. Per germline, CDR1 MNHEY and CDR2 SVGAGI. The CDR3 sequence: CASNDQGGRYGYTF. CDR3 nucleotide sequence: TGTGCCAGCAATGACCAGGGGGGTCGGTATGGCTACACCTTC.

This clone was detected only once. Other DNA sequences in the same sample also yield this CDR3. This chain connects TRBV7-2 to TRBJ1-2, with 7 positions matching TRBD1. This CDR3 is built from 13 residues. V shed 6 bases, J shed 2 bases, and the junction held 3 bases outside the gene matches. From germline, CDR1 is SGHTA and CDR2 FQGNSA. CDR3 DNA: TGTGCCAGCAGTCCGGACAGGAACTATGGCTACACCTTC. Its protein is CASSPDRNYGYTF.

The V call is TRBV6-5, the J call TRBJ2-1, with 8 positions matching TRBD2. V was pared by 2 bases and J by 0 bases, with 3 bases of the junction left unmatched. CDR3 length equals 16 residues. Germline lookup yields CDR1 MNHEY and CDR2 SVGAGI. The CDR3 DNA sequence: TGTGCCAGCAGTTACGGCCTAGCGGGCTCCTACAATGAGCAGTTCTTC. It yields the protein CASSYGLAGSYNEQFF.

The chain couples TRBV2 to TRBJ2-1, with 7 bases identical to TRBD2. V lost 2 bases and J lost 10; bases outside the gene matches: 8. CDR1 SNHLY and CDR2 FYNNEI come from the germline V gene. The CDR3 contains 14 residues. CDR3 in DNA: TGTGCCAGCAGTGAAAGTGCGATGGGGGGGGAGCAGTTCTTC. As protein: CASSESAMGGEQFF.

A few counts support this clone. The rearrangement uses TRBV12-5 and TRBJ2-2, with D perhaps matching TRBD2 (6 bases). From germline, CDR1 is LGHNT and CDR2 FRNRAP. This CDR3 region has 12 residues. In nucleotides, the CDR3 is TGTGGGTGGGAGGCGACCACCGGGGAGCTGTTTTTT. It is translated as CGWEATTGELFF.

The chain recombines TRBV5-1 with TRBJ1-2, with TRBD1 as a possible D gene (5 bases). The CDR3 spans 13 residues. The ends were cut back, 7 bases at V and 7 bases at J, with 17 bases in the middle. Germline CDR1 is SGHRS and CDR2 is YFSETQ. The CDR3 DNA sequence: TGCGCCAGCTGGTCGCCTGACAGACCTGGCTACACCTTC. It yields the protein CASWSPDRPGYTF.

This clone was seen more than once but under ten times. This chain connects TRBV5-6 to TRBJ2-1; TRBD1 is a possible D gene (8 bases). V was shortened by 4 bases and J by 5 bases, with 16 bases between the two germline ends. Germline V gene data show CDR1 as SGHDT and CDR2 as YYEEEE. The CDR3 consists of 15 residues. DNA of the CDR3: TGTGCCAGCAGCACAGGGGGGGGAAGCGACAATGAGCAGTTCTTC. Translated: CASSTGGGSDNEQFF.

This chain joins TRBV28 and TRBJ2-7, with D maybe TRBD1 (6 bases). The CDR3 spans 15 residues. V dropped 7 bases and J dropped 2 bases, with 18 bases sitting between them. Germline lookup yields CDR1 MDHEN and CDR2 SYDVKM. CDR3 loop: CASTPPPPGAYEQYF. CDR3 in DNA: TGTGCCAGCACCCCACCCCCCCCAGGGGCCTACGAGCAGTACTTC.

In DNA, the CDR3 is TGTGCCAGCAGCATCGGGACAGCTAATAATTCACCCCTCCACTTT. Protein: CASSIGTANNSPLHF. This sequence joins TRBV9 and TRBJ1-6, with 7 bases fitting TRBD1. This CDR3 is built from 15 residues. V dropped 4 bases and J dropped 5; count of bases not matched to a gene: 6. From germline, CDR1 is SGDLS and CDR2 YYNGEE.

The CDR3 DNA reads as TGTGCCAGCAGTGAACGCGGACAGGTCAGCGCTAGTGGCTACACCTTC. Its translation: CASSERGQVSASGYTF. The chain employs TRBV6-1 and TRBJ1-2, with TRBD1 matching 7 bases. This CDR3 comprises 16 residues. J gave up 7 bases and V 2 bases, and 13 bases lay outside the gene matches. CDR1 and CDR2 from the germline V gene are MNHNS and SASEGT.

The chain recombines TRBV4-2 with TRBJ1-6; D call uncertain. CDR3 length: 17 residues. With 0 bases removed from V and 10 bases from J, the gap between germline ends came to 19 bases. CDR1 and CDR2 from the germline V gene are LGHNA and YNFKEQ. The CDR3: CASSQDPGNVSKSPLHF. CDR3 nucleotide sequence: TGTGCCAGCAGCCAAGATCCGGGTAACGTAAGCAAATCACCCCTCCACTTT.

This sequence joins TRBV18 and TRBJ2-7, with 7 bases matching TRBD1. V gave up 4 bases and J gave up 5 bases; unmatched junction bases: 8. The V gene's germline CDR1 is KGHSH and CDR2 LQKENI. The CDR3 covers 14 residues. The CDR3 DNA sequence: TGTGCCAGCTCACATAACAGGGGTCTCAACGAGCAGTACTTC. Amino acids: CASSHNRGLNEQYF.

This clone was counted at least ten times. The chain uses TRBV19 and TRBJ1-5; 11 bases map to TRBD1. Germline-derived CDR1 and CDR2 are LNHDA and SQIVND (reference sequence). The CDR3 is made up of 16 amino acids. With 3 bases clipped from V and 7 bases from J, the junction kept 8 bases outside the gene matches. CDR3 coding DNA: TGTGCCAGTAGTATTCGGGACAGGGGGTACGAACAGCCCCAGCATTTT. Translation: CASSIRDRGYEQPQHF.